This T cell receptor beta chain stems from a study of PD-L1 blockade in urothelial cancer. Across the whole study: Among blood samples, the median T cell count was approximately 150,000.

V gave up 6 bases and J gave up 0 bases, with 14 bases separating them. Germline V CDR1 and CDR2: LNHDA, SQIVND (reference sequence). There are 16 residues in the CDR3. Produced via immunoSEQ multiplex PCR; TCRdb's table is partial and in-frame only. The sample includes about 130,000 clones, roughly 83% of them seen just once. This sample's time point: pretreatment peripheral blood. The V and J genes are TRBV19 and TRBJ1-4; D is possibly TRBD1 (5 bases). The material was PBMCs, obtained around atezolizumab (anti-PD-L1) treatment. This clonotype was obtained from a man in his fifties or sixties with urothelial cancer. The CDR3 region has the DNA TGTGCCAGTAGCCCCTTTGCGGGGGCAACTAATGAAAAACTGTTTTTT. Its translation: CASSPFAGATNEKLFF. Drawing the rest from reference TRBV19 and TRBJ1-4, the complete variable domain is DGGITQSPKYLFRKEGQNVTLSCEQNLNHDAMYWYRQDPGQGLRLIYYSQIVNDFQKGDIAEGYSVSREKKESFPLTVTSAQKNPTAFYLCASSPFAGATNEKLFFGSGTQLSVL.